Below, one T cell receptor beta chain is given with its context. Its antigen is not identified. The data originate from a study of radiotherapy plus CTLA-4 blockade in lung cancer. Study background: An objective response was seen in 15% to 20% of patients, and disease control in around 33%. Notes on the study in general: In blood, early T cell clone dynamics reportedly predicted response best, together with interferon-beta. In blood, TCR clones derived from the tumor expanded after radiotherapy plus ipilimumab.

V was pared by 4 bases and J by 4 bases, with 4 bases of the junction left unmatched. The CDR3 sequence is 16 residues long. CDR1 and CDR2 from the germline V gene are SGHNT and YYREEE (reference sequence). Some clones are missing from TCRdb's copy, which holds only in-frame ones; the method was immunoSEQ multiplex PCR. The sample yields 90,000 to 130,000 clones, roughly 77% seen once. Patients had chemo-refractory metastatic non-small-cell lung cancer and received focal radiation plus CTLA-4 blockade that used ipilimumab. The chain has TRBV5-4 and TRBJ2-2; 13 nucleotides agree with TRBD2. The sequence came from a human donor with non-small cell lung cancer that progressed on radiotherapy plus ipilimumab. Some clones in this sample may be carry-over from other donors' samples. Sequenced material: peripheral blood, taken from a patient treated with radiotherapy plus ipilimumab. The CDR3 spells CASSQRLAGGTGELFF. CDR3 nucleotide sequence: TGTGCCAGCAGCCAACGACTAGCGGGGGGCACCGGGGAGCTGTTTTTT. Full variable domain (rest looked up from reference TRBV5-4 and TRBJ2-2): ETGVTQSPTHLIKTRGQQVTLRCSSQSGHNTVSWYQQALGQGPQFIFQYYREEENGRGNFPPRFSGLQFPNYSSELNVNALELDDSALYLCASSQRLAGGTGELFFGEGSRLTVL.